The sequence of this T cell receptor beta chain was determined in a study of technical replicates of blood from a few donors. From germline, CDR1 is GTSNPN and CDR2 SVGIG (reference sequence). Trimming left V 3 bases short and J 4 bases short, with 13 bases between. The CDR3 spans 14 residues. Using immunoSEQ multiplex PCR, the repertoire was profiled, and TCRdb retains in-frame clones only, with some absent. The sample yields 70,000 to 95,000 clones, around 94% seen once. This clonotype was sampled from a human donor in good health. The chain recombines TRBV30 with TRBJ1-5; D uncertain. The sequenced sample consisted of T cells isolated from PBMCs. Here the CDR3 DNA reads TGTGCCTGGAGGGGCCCGGGAGGGAATCAGCCCCAGCATTTT. As protein: CAWRGPGGNQPQHF.